These 27 T cell receptor beta chains came from one sample sequenced in a study of T cells of healthy individuals. TCRdb reanalysed the 5' RACE reads using MiXCR and keeps one entry per CDR3 protein. The sample lists more than 60,000 distinct CDR3 sequences, around 15% occurring once. The receptors originated from a human donor in good health.

The chain is built from TRBV4-3 and TRBJ1-6; no clear D gene. The V gene's germline CDR1 is LGHNA and CDR2 YSLEER. The V end lost 3 bases, the J end lost 10 bases, and 10 bases lay between the germline ends. The CDR3 has 13 residues. DNA of the CDR3: TGCGCCAGCAGCCATGGGAGCCGATCACCCCTCCACTTT. Its protein is CASSHGSRSPLHF.

The rearrangement joins TRBV15 to TRBJ1-5; D remains unclear. CDR1 and CDR2 from the germline V gene are LNHNV and YYDKDF (reference sequence). CDR3 length: 17 amino acids. Trimming removed 3 bases at V and 0 bases at J, with 15 bases between. CDR3: CATSSLGSGYSNQPQHF. DNA of the CDR3: TGTGCCACCAGCAGTTTGGGTTCGGGTTATAGCAATCAGCCCCAGCATTTT.

The chain recombines TRBV2 with TRBJ1-1; the D is unclear. V lost 6 bases and J lost 2, with 10 bases in between. This CDR3 is 13 amino acids long. Germline CDR1 SNHLY, CDR2 FYNNEI. CDR3 DNA: TGTGCCAGCAGCCTGACGGAAAACACTGAAGCTTTCTTT. This encodes CASSLTENTEAFF.

This chain connects TRBV6-5 to TRBJ1-2; no clear D gene. V was pared by 5 bases and J by 4 bases, with 17 bases between. Germline V gene data show CDR1 as MNHEY and CDR2 as SVGAGI. The CDR3 covers 15 residues. The CDR3 sequence is CASSVGLNRPYGYTF. The DNA for the CDR3 is TGTGCCAGCAGTGTGGGTCTCAACCGGCCCTATGGCTACACCTTC.

Ten or more counts support this clonotype. This rearrangement joins TRBV29-1 to TRBJ2-2; TRBD2 is a possible D gene (6 bases). This CDR3 has 12 residues. CDR1 and CDR2 from the germline V gene are SQVTM and ANQGSEA. The germline V and J ends were trimmed by 6 bases and 5 bases, with 10 bases remaining between them. The CDR3 sequence is CSVAGGTGELFF. The CDR3 nucleotides read TGCAGCGTGGCTGGGGGGACCGGGGAGCTGTTTTTT.

This clonotype appeared many times. V gene TRBV12-3 or TRBV12-4 combines with J gene TRBJ2-3; D ambiguous. The CDR3 is 12 amino acids. V was pared by 1 base and J by 4 bases, with 3 bases between. The CDR3 here is CASSLGADTQYF. Here the CDR3 DNA reads TGTGCCAGCAGTTTAGGGGCAGATACGCAGTATTTT.

This clonotype was picked up a small number of times. The chain combines TRBV12-3 or TRBV12-4 with TRBJ1-5; 7 nucleotides match TRBD1. The CDR3 contains 15 residues. J gave up 1 base and V 3 bases, and 3 bases lay outside the gene matches. For the CDR3, the DNA is TGTGCCAGCAGTTTTTCCAGGGGGAGCAATCAGCCCCAGCATTTT. Its translation is CASSFSRGSNQPQHF.

This chain joins TRBV4-1 and TRBJ1-3; 8 positions agree with TRBD1. The CDR3 covers 17 residues. CDR1 is MGHRA, CDR2 YSYEKL, per germline. V shed 0 bases, J shed 4 bases, and the junction held 8 bases outside the gene matches. CDR3 nucleotides: TGCGCCAGCAGCCAAGATTTTTACCGGGACAGGGGAAACACCATATATTTT. Protein: CASSQDFYRDRGNTIYF.

This clonotype was observed a few times. The V call is TRBV7-2, the J call TRBJ2-7; 11 positions match TRBD2. Germline CDR1 and CDR2: SGHTA and FQGNSA. The CDR3 covers 15 residues. V shed 5 bases and J 3 bases; nucleotides not matched to a gene: 6. CDR3 region: CASSVTSGSLYEQYF. DNA for the CDR3: TGTGCCAGCAGCGTCACTAGCGGGAGTCTCTACGAGCAGTACTTC.

Ten or more counts support this clonotype. The chain employs TRBV12-3 or TRBV12-4 and TRBJ2-7; D is uncertain. The CDR3 covers 14 residues. V dropped 1 base and J dropped 2 bases, with 9 bases sitting between them. The CDR3 nucleotides are TGTGCCAGCAGTTTAGGGGGAACGACCTACGAGCAGTACTTC. Its protein product is CASSLGGTTYEQYF.

V gene TRBV12-3 or TRBV12-4 combines with J gene TRBJ2-6; D is ambiguous. Trimming stripped 5 bases from V and 1 base from J, with 3 bases between. The CDR3 runs to 13 residues. The CDR3 sequence is CASSTSGANVLTF. DNA of the CDR3: TGTGCCAGCAGTACGTCTGGGGCCAACGTCCTGACTTTC.

This clonotype was seen many times. The V call is TRBV6-2 or TRBV6-3, the J call TRBJ2-7; TRBD1 might be the D (6 bases). Looked up from germline, CDR1 is MNHEY and CDR2 is SVGEGT. This CDR3 has 11 residues. V lost 6 bases and J lost 9, with 12 bases in between. The CDR3 here is CASRQGIGQYF. The CDR3 DNA follows: TGTGCCAGCAGACAGGGAATCGGGCAGTACTTC.

This clonotype has a handful of counts. The gene calls are TRBV24-1 and TRBJ2-3; 15 bases are a match to TRBD2. V shed 3 bases, J shed 5 bases, and the junction held 8 bases outside the gene matches. Germline CDR1 reads KGHDR; CDR2 reads SFDVKD. CDR3 length: 18 amino acids. DNA for the CDR3: TGTGCCACCAGTGATCCAGGACTAGCGGGGGGGCCTGGAGATACGCAGTATTTT. Residues: CATSDPGLAGGPGDTQYF.

This clonotype was detected many times. This chain joins TRBV28 and TRBJ2-5, with 11 nucleotides matching TRBD2. Germline V lookup: CDR1 MDHEN, CDR2 SYDVKM. The CDR3 extends over 15 amino acids. V was clipped by 6 bases and J by 5 bases; unmatched bases: 8. As DNA, the CDR3 is TGTGCCAGCAGGAATAGCGGGGGGGAGAGTGAGACCCAGTACTTC. Translating it yields CASRNSGGESETQYF.

This chain's CDR3 is CASSLRGGEETQYF. The CDR3 coding sequence is TGTGCCAGCAGCTTGCGGGGGGGAGAAGAGACCCAGTACTTC. The gene calls are TRBV5-4 and TRBJ2-5; 8 bases agree with TRBD2. V lost 1 base to trimming and J lost 3 bases; unmatched junction nucleotides: 2. The CDR3 length is 14 residues. Germline assignment: CDR1 SGHNT and CDR2 YYREEE (reference sequence).

V is TRBV7-9 and J is TRBJ2-2; D perhaps matches TRBD2 (6 bases). CDR1 is SEHNR, CDR2 FQNEAQ, per germline (reference sequence). The CDR3 runs to 15 residues. V lost 3 bases, J lost 4 bases, and 12 bases lay in between. The CDR3 DNA reads as TGTGCCAGCAGCTTTATGGGGGGATCCACCGGGGAGCTGTTTTTT. Its translation is CASSFMGGSTGELFF. The variable domain in full, completed from reference TRBV7-9 and TRBJ2-2, reads DTGVSQNPRHKITKRGQNVTFRCDPISEHNRLYWYRQTLGQGPEFLTYFQNEAQLEKSRLLSDRFSAERPKGSFSTLEIQRTEQGDSAMYLCASSFMGGSTGELFFGEGSRLTVL.

The chain links TRBV3-1 to TRBJ2-2; 11 nucleotides match TRBD2. With 1 base clipped from V and 1 base from J, the junction kept 11 bases outside the gene matches. The CDR3 sequence is 20 residues long. Germline values: CDR1 LGHDT, CDR2 YNNKEL (reference sequence). The CDR3, as DNA: TGTGCCAGCAGCCAAGGTCCCCCCACTAGCGGGAGAAAGAACACCGGGGAGCTGTTTTTT. Translating gives CASSQGPPTSGRKNTGELFF.

This clonotype was counted between two and nine times. This chain joins TRBV7-9 and TRBJ2-7; no clear D gene. Trimming pared 4 bases from V and 4 bases from J, leaving 14 bases between. CDR1 and CDR2 (germline): SEHNR, FQNEAQ (reference sequence). This CDR3 is built from 14 residues. This CDR3 is CASSSLDEVYEQYF. For the CDR3, the DNA is TGTGCCAGCAGCTCCCTTGACGAGGTTTACGAGCAGTACTTC. Based on the CDR3 plus reference TRBV7-9 and TRBJ2-7, the full variable domain is DTGVSQNPRHKITKRGQNVTFRCDPISEHNRLYWYRQTLGQGPEFLTYFQNEAQLEKSRLLSDRFSAERPKGSFSTLEIQRTEQGDSAMYLCASSSLDEVYEQYFGPGTRLTVT.

This clonotype was detected many times. V usage is TRBV19 and J usage is TRBJ2-2, with D uncertain. The V and J ends lost 7 bases and 0 bases respectively, with 18 bases between them. The germline gives CDR1 LNHDA, CDR2 SQIVND (reference sequence). The CDR3 sequence is 17 residues long. CDR3 amino acids: CASISPRKGPNTGELFF. CDR3 DNA: TGTGCCAGTATCTCCCCTAGGAAAGGACCGAACACCGGGGAGCTGTTTTTT.

This clonotype was detected ten times or more. The chain joins TRBV14 to TRBJ2-1, with TRBD2 identical over 11 bases. This CDR3 is built from 17 residues. Germline CDR1 is SGHDN and CDR2 is FVKESK. With 3 bases clipped from V and 5 bases from J, the junction kept 9 bases outside the gene matches. CDR3 amino acids: CASSHPKTSGIDNEQFF. The DNA for the CDR3 is TGTGCCAGCAGCCATCCTAAGACTAGCGGGATAGACAATGAGCAGTTCTTC.

The CDR3 loop reads CASSPWTGGEWNTEAFF. The CDR3 DNA sequence: TGTGCCAGTAGTCCCTGGACAGGGGGCGAGTGGAACACTGAAGCTTTCTTT. V and J are TRBV19 and TRBJ1-1, with 11 bases lining up with TRBD1. V was clipped by 5 bases and J by 1 base; unmatched bases: 9. The germline V gene has CDR1 LNHDA and CDR2 SQIVND (reference sequence). The CDR3 extends over 17 amino acids.

The rearrangement links TRBV11-2 to TRBJ1-2; no firm D call. CDR1 and CDR2 (germline): SGHAT, FQNNGV. The V end lost 5 bases, the J end lost 4 bases, and 14 bases lay between the germline ends. CDR3 size: 14 residues. The CDR3 is CASSPPESPYGYTF. CDR3 DNA sequence: TGTGCCAGCAGCCCCCCCGAGAGTCCCTATGGCTACACCTTC. Together with reference TRBV11-2 and TRBJ1-2, the CDR3 gives the full variable domain: EAGVAQSPRYKIIEKRQSVAFWCNPISGHATLYWYQQILGQGPKLLIQFQNNGVVDDSQLPKDRFSAERLKGVDSTLKIQPAKLEDSAVYLCASSPPESPYGYTFGSGTRLTVV.

This clonotype was picked up many times. The chain recombines TRBV20-1 with TRBJ2-1; D might be TRBD2 (5 bases). Germline values: CDR1 DFQATT, CDR2 SNEGSKA (reference sequence). CDR3 length equals 13 residues. V was clipped by 1 base and J by 4 bases, with 8 bases between them. The CDR3 bases are TGCAGTGCTAGAGGAGCGGCTTACAATGAGCAGTTCTTC. Translated, it gives CSARGAAYNEQFF.

This clonotype has just a few counts. The chain combines TRBV20-1 with TRBJ1-6, with 8 positions matching TRBD1. Per germline, CDR1 DFQATT and CDR2 SNEGSKA (reference sequence). The CDR3 has 16 amino acids. The trim removed 3 bases at V and 4 bases at J, leaving 8 bases unmatched. The CDR3 DNA follows: TGCAGTGCTAGGAGCCCGACAGGGGTTTATAATTCACCCCTCCACTTT. It codes for CSARSPTGVYNSPLHF.

In this sample, this clonotype turned up many times. J is TRBJ2-5 and V is TRBV29-1, with 7 bases lining up with TRBD1. V was pared by 6 bases and J by 5 bases, with 6 bases of the junction left unmatched. Germline V gene data show CDR1 as SQVTM and CDR2 as ANQGSEA. The CDR3 runs 12 residues. CDR3 region: CSVRQGSETQYF. The CDR3 nucleotides read TGCAGCGTGCGACAGGGATCGGAGACCCAGTACTTC.

The sample holds many counts of this clonotype. The V and J genes are TRBV5-1 and TRBJ2-7; D remains ambiguous. The V end was cut by 0 bases, the J end by 6 bases, with 7 bases between. Per the germline V gene, CDR1 is SGHRS and CDR2 is YFSETQ. The CDR3 totals 12 residues. In nucleotides, the CDR3 is TGCGCCAGCAGCTTGGCCTTGGGCGAGCAGTACTTC. This encodes CASSLALGEQYF.

The sample holds many counts of this clonotype. The genes are TRBV5-1 and TRBJ1-1; no clear D. Germline lookup yields CDR1 SGHRS and CDR2 YFSETQ. The CDR3 totals 15 residues. The V and J ends lost 0 bases and 2 bases respectively, with 11 bases between them. CDR3: CASSLAPPANTEAFF. CDR3 DNA: TGCGCCAGCAGCTTGGCCCCACCAGCCAACACTGAAGCTTTCTTT.